These 26 T cell receptor beta chains came from one sample sequenced in a study of CD8+ T cells in alopecia areata. Reverse transcribed after extraction, RNA yielded cDNA as the sequencing template. Some clones are missing from TCRdb's copy, which holds only in-frame ones; the method was immunoSEQ multiplex PCR. This table holds 15,000 to 20,000 clones, approximately 56% found once. The treatment: oral pan-JAK inhibitor, 5-10 mg twice daily. Lesional scalp punch biopsies and peripheral blood were collected from alopecia areata patients. The sequencing here drew on skin, taken at week 4, from a patient treated with tofacitinib. These receptors were collected from a human donor with alopecia areata.

Details on this clone: Germline and junction disagree at one end, which may indicate a read error. The CDR3 DNA reads TGTGCCAGCAGTATGACGGGCGGGGTTCCATCACCCTTCCACTTT. This codes for CASSMTGGVPSPFHF. The chain recombines TRBV28 with TRBJ1-6; no clear D gene. The CDR3 extends over 15 amino acids. The germline V gene encodes CDR1 MDHEN and CDR2 SYDVKM.

This clone has only one observation. V gene TRBV14 combines with J gene TRBJ2-7; D ambiguous. V was cut by 1 base and J by 0 bases, with 10 bases left in between. Germline CDR1 reads SGHDN; CDR2 reads FVKESK. This CDR3 comprises 15 residues. The CDR3 coding sequence is TGTGCCAGCAGCCAAGTGGGCTACCTCTCCTACGAGCAGTACTTC. Translating it yields CASSQVGYLSYEQYF.

This chain connects TRBV7-9 to TRBJ2-1; D is ambiguous. The length of the CDR3 is 16 residues. From germline, CDR1 is SEHNR and CDR2 FQNEAQ (reference sequence). V lost 1 base and J 8 bases, leaving 18 bases between the germline ends. The CDR3 is CASSLGGYLSLDEQFF. The CDR3 DNA is TGTGCCAGCAGCTTAGGAGGCTACCTCTCTCTCGATGAGCAGTTCTTC.

This sequence joins TRBV5-4 and TRBJ2-1; 14 bases map to TRBD2. Looked up from germline, CDR1 is SGHNT and CDR2 is YYREEE (reference sequence). This CDR3 region has 15 residues. J was trimmed by 5 bases and V by 5 bases; bases with no gene match: 3. The chain's CDR3 is CASSTTSGGDNEQFF. DNA for the CDR3: TGTGCCAGCAGTACGACTAGCGGGGGGGACAATGAGCAGTTCTTC.

V usage is TRBV7-2 and J usage is TRBJ2-7; D gene unclear. The CDR3 sequence is 12 residues long. CDR1 is SGHTA and CDR2 is FQGNSA in the germline V gene. V lost 5 bases to trimming and J lost 2 bases, with 7 bases between them. This CDR3 is CASSASAYEQYF. As DNA, the CDR3 is TGTGCCAGCAGCGCCTCCGCCTACGAGCAGTACTTC. The full variable domain, rest sourced from reference TRBV7-2 and TRBJ2-7, is GAGVSQSPSNKVTEKGKDVELRCDPISGHTALYWYRQSLGQGLEFLIYFQGNSAPDKSGLPSDRFSAERTGGSVSTLTIQRTQQEDSAVYLCASSASAYEQYFGPGTRLTVT.

The chain combines TRBV27 with TRBJ1-2, with 9 bases aligning to TRBD1. There are 15 residues in the CDR3. V shed 5 bases and J 4 bases; nucleotides not matched to a gene: 8. Germline V CDR1 and CDR2: MNHEY, SMNVEV (reference sequence). The CDR3 region is CASSAGQGNLYGYTF. DNA for the CDR3: TGTGCCAGCAGTGCGGGACAGGGAAATCTCTATGGCTACACCTTC.

The genes are TRBV6-1 and TRBJ1-1; the match to TRBD1 covers 9 bases. The CDR3 consists of 12 residues. Germline V gene data show CDR1 as MNHNS and CDR2 as SASEGT. The CDR3 here is CVGGGTGTEAFF. CDR3 sequence (DNA): TGTGTCGGAGGTGGGACAGGGACTGAAGCTTTCTTT.

The chain uses TRBV28 and TRBJ1-2; maybe TRBD1 (5 bases). Germline values: CDR1 MDHEN, CDR2 SYDVKM. The CDR3 runs to 14 residues. Trimming stripped 7 bases from V and 2 bases from J, with 14 bases between. CDR3 coding DNA: TGTGCCAGCACCAACCCGGGACCCAACTATGGCTACACCTTC. Translation: CASTNPGPNYGYTF.

This clone has only a few counts. The chain links TRBV5-1 to TRBJ2-5; unclear D gene. The J call may be faulty, since TRBJ2-7 better matches the DNA end. Germline V gene lookup returns CDR1 SGHRS and CDR2 YFSETQ. The CDR3 loop spans 14 amino acids. The CDR3 loop is CASSLDLVTYEQYF. The CDR3 DNA reads TGCGCCAGCAGCTTGGATCTAGTAACCTACGAGCAGTACTTC.

The chain combines TRBV4-2 with TRBJ2-7; 7 bases align to TRBD1. The CDR3 is 16 residues long. The germline gives CDR1 LGHNA, CDR2 YNFKEQ. V shed 4 bases, J shed 5 bases, and the junction held 14 bases outside the gene matches. The CDR3, as DNA: TGTGCCAGCAGCCCCTTAAGACAGGGTATTTACGACGAGCAGTACTTC. This encodes CASSPLRQGIYDEQYF.

V is TRBV30 and J is TRBJ2-7; 7 nucleotides agree with TRBD1. Germline V gene data show CDR1 as GTSNPN and CDR2 as SVGIG (reference sequence). CDR3 length: 17 residues. Germline trimming cut 0 bases from V and 5 bases from J; bases unmatched to any gene: 16. CDR3 sequence reads: CAWSVQGARTGVHEQYF. The CDR3 DNA reads TGTGCCTGGAGTGTACAAGGGGCCCGAACAGGGGTGCACGAGCAGTACTTC.

The chain has TRBV6-1 and TRBJ2-7, with D perhaps TRBD1 (6 bases). The CDR3 extends over 13 amino acids. The germline V gene encodes CDR1 MNHNS and CDR2 SASEGT. V lost 6 bases and J lost 3, with 12 bases in between. The CDR3: CASRAGTFYEQYF. The CDR3 bases are TGTGCCAGCAGGGCCGGGACATTCTACGAGCAGTACTTC.

This clone was observed a few times. CDR3 loop: CASSAQGAGANVLTF. CDR3 bases: TGTGCCAGCAGCGCGCAGGGGGCTGGGGCCAACGTCCTGACTTTC. V and J are TRBV7-2 and TRBJ2-6; 7 bases map to TRBD1. J was trimmed by 2 bases and V by 5 bases; bases with no gene match: 3. Germline V gives CDR1 SGHTA, CDR2 FQGNSA. The CDR3 is 15 residues long.

The V and J genes are TRBV29-1 and TRBJ1-1; D is perhaps TRBD1 (5 bases). This CDR3 is built from 15 residues. Trimming cost V 4 bases and J 4 bases, with 19 bases left between them. Germline V gene data show CDR1 as SQVTM and CDR2 as ANQGSEA. CDR3 nucleotide sequence: TGCAGCGTTGGGGGCCCCCAGGGACGAGGCACTGAAGCTTTCTTT. Protein: CSVGGPQGRGTEAFF.

The chain combines TRBV7-2 with TRBJ2-4; D is unclear. Germline V gene lookup returns CDR1 SGHTA and CDR2 FQGNSA. The CDR3 spans 14 residues. Trimming removed 3 bases from V and 5 bases from J, with 11 bases in between. The CDR3, as DNA: TGTGCCAGCAGCTTCTACCGGGTCGAAAACATTCAGTACTTC. It translates to CASSFYRVENIQYF.

This clone was detected a few times. The V and J genes are TRBV13 and TRBJ2-1; TRBD2 matches 11 bases. With 5 bases clipped from V and 2 bases from J, the junction kept 5 bases outside the gene matches. CDR3 length equals 16 residues. Per the germline V gene, CDR1 is PRHDT and CDR2 is FYEKMQ (reference sequence). CDR3 nucleotide sequence: TGTGCCAGCAGCCCGAAACTAGCGGGAGCCTACAATGAGCAGTTCTTC. This codes for CASSPKLAGAYNEQFF.

Points on this clone: A junction end diverges from the germline sequence, so it may reflect a read error. The V call is TRBV19, the J call TRBJ2-7; 8 bases fit TRBD2. The germline CDR1 and CDR2 sequences are LNHDA and SQIVND (reference sequence). This CDR3 is 16 amino acids long. For the CDR3, the DNA is TGCCTTGAACAGAGCCGCCGGGGGGGTGGATCCTACGAGCAGTACTTC. Translating it yields CLEQSRRGGGSYEQYF.

The chain employs TRBV9 and TRBJ2-7; D is perhaps TRBD2 (6 bases). The CDR3 covers 14 residues. Trimming removed 3 bases from V and 2 bases from J, with 12 bases in between. Looked up from germline, CDR1 is SGDLS and CDR2 is YYNGEE. The CDR3 bases are TGTGCCAGCAGCGCGGGGGTCTTCCCCTACGAGCAGTACTTC. Its protein is CASSAGVFPYEQYF.

This clone was seen once. This rearrangement joins TRBV28 to TRBJ2-5, with D perhaps matching TRBD2 (5 bases). V shed 3 bases and J shed 4 bases, with 15 bases lying between them. Germline V gives CDR1 MDHEN, CDR2 SYDVKM. The CDR3 has 15 amino acids. Written as DNA, the CDR3 is TGTGCCAGCAGTTTCGGTTTTCGGGAAGGAGAGACCCAGTACTTC. Translating it yields CASSFGFREGETQYF.

This rearrangement joins TRBV7-9 to TRBJ1-2; 7 nucleotides agree with TRBD1. V dropped 8 bases and J dropped 4; count of bases not matched to a gene: 13. The CDR3 extends over 15 amino acids. Germline loops: CDR1 SEHNR, CDR2 FQNEAQ (reference sequence). CDR3 amino acids: CASDWDSPQSYGYTF. The CDR3 nucleotides are TGTGCCAGCGACTGGGACAGCCCACAATCCTATGGCTACACCTTC.

This chain joins TRBV28 and TRBJ2-7; TRBD1 aligns across 9 bases. V lost 6 bases and J lost 3; bases outside the gene matches: 9. CDR1 MDHEN and CDR2 SYDVKM come from the germline V gene. The CDR3 consists of 15 residues. In nucleotides, the CDR3 is TGTGCCAGCAGGCCCTCCGGGACAGGGATCTACGAGCAGTACTTC. It codes for CASRPSGTGIYEQYF.

The rearrangement links TRBV2 to TRBJ2-7; D gene uncertain. Trimming took 7 bases from V and 3 from J, leaving 10 bases between them. Per the germline V gene, CDR1 is SNHLY and CDR2 is FYNNEI. The CDR3 is 12 amino acids. The CDR3 DNA reads as TGTGCCAGCACCACGACGGTCTACGAGCAGTACTTC. Encoded protein: CASTTTVYEQYF.

This chain connects TRBV12-2 to TRBJ1-5; whether TRBD1, the table's D call, matches the DNA was not checked. TRBV12-2 is noted as a pseudogene. This CDR3 is 15 amino acids long. In DNA form, the CDR3 reads TGTGCAAGTCGCTTAGGAGGACAGGGGAATCAGCCCCAGCATTTT. Protein: CASRLGGQGNQPQHF.

The chain employs TRBV28 and TRBJ1-4; 8 nucleotides align to TRBD1. V dropped 7 bases and J dropped 0; count of bases not matched to a gene: 4. The CDR3 is 15 residues long. Germline V CDR1 and CDR2: MDHEN, SYDVKM. DNA of the CDR3: TGTGCCAGCATCACAGGGGGAGCAACTAATGAAAAACTGTTTTTT. Protein sequence: CASITGGATNEKLFF.

This chain uses TRBV7-2 with TRBJ1-1; the D is unclear. There are 12 residues in the CDR3. V was trimmed by 7 bases and J by 1 base, leaving 7 bases between them. Germline loops: CDR1 SGHTA, CDR2 FQGNSA. The CDR3 loop reads CASNSGNTEAFF. For the CDR3, the DNA is TGTGCCAGCAACTCAGGGAACACTGAAGCTTTCTTT.

The J gene is TRBJ2-3, the V gene TRBV10-3; 9 nucleotides agree with TRBD1. The CDR3 length is 17 residues. Per germline, CDR1 ENHRY and CDR2 SYGVKD. The J segment lost 4 bases and the V segment lost 5 bases, leaving 13 bases of the junction unmatched. The CDR3 region is CAISRPNGTGNPDTQYF. CDR3 DNA: TGTGCCATCAGTAGGCCGAACGGGACAGGGAATCCAGATACGCAGTATTTT.